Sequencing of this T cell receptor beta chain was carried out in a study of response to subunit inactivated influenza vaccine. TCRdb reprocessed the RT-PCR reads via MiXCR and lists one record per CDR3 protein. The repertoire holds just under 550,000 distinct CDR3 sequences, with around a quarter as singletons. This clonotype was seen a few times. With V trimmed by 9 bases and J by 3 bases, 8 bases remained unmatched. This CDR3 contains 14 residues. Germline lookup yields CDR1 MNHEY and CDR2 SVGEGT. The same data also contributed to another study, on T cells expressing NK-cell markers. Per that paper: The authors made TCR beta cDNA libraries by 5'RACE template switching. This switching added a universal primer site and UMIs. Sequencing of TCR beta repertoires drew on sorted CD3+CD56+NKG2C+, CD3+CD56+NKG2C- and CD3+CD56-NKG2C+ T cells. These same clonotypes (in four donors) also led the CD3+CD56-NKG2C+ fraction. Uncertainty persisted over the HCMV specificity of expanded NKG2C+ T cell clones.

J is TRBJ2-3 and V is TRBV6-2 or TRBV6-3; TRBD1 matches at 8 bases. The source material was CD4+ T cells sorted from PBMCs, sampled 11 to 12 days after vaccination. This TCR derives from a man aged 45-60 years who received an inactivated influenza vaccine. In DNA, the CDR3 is TGTGCCAGTAATAGGGGACAGGTGACAGATACGCAGTATTTT. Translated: CASNRGQVTDTQYF.